A selection of T cell receptor beta chains follows, all from one sample in a study of graft-versus-host responses after intestinal transplantation. Sequencing was performed with immunoSEQ multiplex PCR; in TCRdb, only in-frame clones are kept and a portion is missing. Of tens of thousands of clones listed, approximately 91% are singletons. Their antigens are not known. The sequenced sample was unstimulated CD4+ T cells sorted from spleen or lymph node cells, obtained before transplant. The receptor set was obtained from a human donor who was the organ donor for an intestinal transplant. Each CDR3 is given with its conserved first and last residue. A D gene is named only where the DNA matches it firmly. Clone size appears in some rows only: once, few, many, or a class for an expanded clone.

clone_size cdr3_length d_call j_call v_call cdr3_nt cdr3_aa
NA 12 NA TRBJ1-2 TRBV30 TGTGCCTGGACAGGCCTTAACTATGGCTACACCTTC CAWTGLNYGYTF
NA 13 NA TRBJ2-3 TRBV2 TGTGCCAGCAGCGGGGCCTACACAGATACGCAGTATTTT CASSGAYTDTQYF
NA 16 NA TRBJ2-5 TRBV19 TGTGCCAGTAGTATCGCAGCGCCTCCGGCGGGGGAGACCCAGTACTTC CASSIAAPPAGETQYF
NA 13 TRBD2 TRBJ2-7 TRBV19 TGTGCCAGTAATGCGGGAGGAGGCTACGAGCAGTACTTC CASNAGGGYEQYF
few 15 TRBD2 TRBJ2-7 TRBV10-3 TGTGCCATCAGTGTGGGGACTAGAACCCTCAGCGAGCAGTACTTC CAISVGTRTLSEQYF
NA 15 TRBD2 TRBJ2-1 TRBV7-2 TGTGCCAGCAGCTTAGGACTAGCGGGAGAGGGTGAGCAGTTCTTC CASSLGLAGEGEQFF
NA 13 NA TRBJ2-1 TRBV6-1 TGTGCCAGCAGTGCTACAGACAGGAGAGAGCAGTTCTTC CASSATDRREQFF
NA 14 TRBD1 TRBJ2-7 TRBV11-3 TGTGCCAGCAGCCTCCAGGGGGCTTCATACGAGCAGTACTTC CASSLQGASYEQYF
NA 14 TRBD1 TRBJ2-7 TRBV9 TGTGCCAGCAGCGTAGGGACAGGGAACTACGAGCAGTACTTC CASSVGTGNYEQYF
NA 12 NA TRBJ2-7 TRBV2 TGTGCCAGCAGGCCGGACTACTACGAGCAGTACTTC CASRPDYYEQYF
NA 13 NA TRBJ1-4 TRBV28 TGTGCCAGCAGTTTCCAGAGTAATGAAAAACTGTTTTTT CASSFQSNEKLFF
NA 10 NA TRBJ1-2 TRBV20-1 TGCAGTGCTTATAACTATGGCTACACCTTC CSAYNYGYTF
NA 14 TRBD2 TRBJ2-2 TRBV11-2 TGTGCCAGCAGCTCCAGCGGGAGCACCGGGGAGCTGTTTTTT CASSSSGSTGELFF
NA 16 TRBD1 TRBJ1-5 TRBV28 TGTGCCAGCAGAGAGCTTGGGACAGGTGGAAATCAGCCCCAGCATTTT CASRELGTGGNQPQHF
NA 14 TRBD2 TRBJ2-2 TRBV4-1 TGCGCCAGCAGCAGCGGAAGCGGGATCGGGGAGCTGTTTTTT CASSSGSGIGELFF
NA 16 TRBD2 TRBJ2-5 TRBV7-2 TGTGCCAGCACCCCCAACGGGCTAGCGGGACAAGAGACCCAGTACTTC CASTPNGLAGQETQYF
once 15 TRBD1 TRBJ1-5 TRBV6-4 TGTGCCAGCAGTTATGGGACAGGGGGGCGTCAGCCCCAGCATTTT CASSYGTGGRQPQHF
NA 15 NA TRBJ2-7 TRBV28 TGTGCCAGCAGTGCCGGGATTAGGGTAACCTACGAGCAGTACTTC CASSAGIRVTYEQYF
NA 12 NA TRBJ1-1 TRBV5-4 TGTGCCAGCAGCATAGGACAAGGCGTCGCTTTCTTT CASSIGQGVAFF
NA 17 NA TRBJ2-3 TRBV7-7 TGTGCTAGCAGCCCCCTCCCCGGGGCGCGTCTCACAGATACGCAGTATTTT CASSPLPGARLTDTQYF
few 15 NA TRBJ2-3 TRBV6-5 TGTGCCAGCAGTTACAGGGCAGGCCTCACAGATACGCAGTATTTT CASSYRAGLTDTQYF
few 14 NA TRBJ2-1 TRBV7-9 TGTGCCAGCAGTGGGGACCCATCCTACAATGAGCAGTTCTTC CASSGDPSYNEQFF
once 15 NA TRBJ2-4 TRBV21-1 TGTGCCAGTCTGGAAGTGGCAGCACTTAAAAACATTCAGTACTTC CASLEVAALKNIQYF
NA 14 TRBD2 TRBJ2-2 TRBV6-6 TGTGCCAGCAGTTCCGAGACTAGCGGGAGAAGGCTGTTTTTT CASSSETSGRRLFF
NA 12 NA TRBJ2-7 TRBV7-2 TGTGCCAGCAGCGACAGGTTTTACGAGCAGTACTTC CASSDRFYEQYF
NA 13 NA TRBJ2-2 TRBV7-2 TGTGCCAGCACCATTAGGGGGACCGGGGAGCTGTTTTTT CASTIRGTGELFF
NA 15 NA TRBJ1-5 TRBV28 TGTGCCAGCAGTTTATCCGGACGGAGCAATCAGCCCCAGCATTTT CASSLSGRSNQPQHF
once 11 NA TRBJ1-4 TRBV30 TGTGCCTGGTCCGGGGAAGAAAAACTGTTTTTT CAWSGEEKLFF
NA 15 NA TRBJ1-6 TRBV5-6 TGTGCCAGCAGCTTGGGGGTCCAGATGGTTTCACCCCTCCACTTT CASSLGVQMVSPLHF
NA 18 NA TRBJ1-5 TRBV5-7 TGTGCCAGCAGCTTGGACCGGCAGGGCCATGCTGTCAATCAGCCCCAGCATTTT CASSLDRQGHAVNQPQHF
once 14 TRBD2 TRBJ2-2 TRBV28 TGTGCCAGCCGTAGCGGGAGTAACACCGGGGAGCTGTTTTTT CASRSGSNTGELFF
NA 14 NA TRBJ1-6 TRBV2 TGTGCCAGCAGGGACAGCTCCTATAATTCACCCCTCCACTTT CASRDSSYNSPLHF
NA 15 TRBD2 TRBJ2-7 TRBV30 TGTGCCTGGAGTGTACTAGCGGGAGGGCCCTACGAGCAGTACTTC CAWSVLAGGPYEQYF
NA 14 NA TRBJ2-3 TRBV7-2 TGTGCCAGTATCGACGGGAGAGGAACAGATACGCAGTATTTT CASIDGRGTDTQYF
NA 15 NA TRBJ2-6 TRBV27 TGTGCCAGCAGTTACGAAGGGGTCGGGGCCAACGTCCTGACTTTC CASSYEGVGANVLTF
few 16 NA TRBJ2-7 TRBV27 TGTGCCAGCAGTTCGGGCGGGGGCGGGGGCTCCTACGAGCAGTACTTC CASSSGGGGGSYEQYF
NA 14 TRBD1 TRBJ1-4 TRBV28 TGTGCCAGCAGTCCCCGGACAGGGCGAGAAAAACTGTTTTTT CASSPRTGREKLFF
NA 13 NA TRBJ2-2 TRBV30 TGTGCCTGGCGGGGCTATTTTACCGGGGAGCTGTTTTTT CAWRGYFTGELFF
NA 14 NA TRBJ2-7 TRBV7-2 TGTGCCAGCAGCGGGGCCGGGACGAACTACGAGCAGTACTTC CASSGAGTNYEQYF
NA 15 TRBD2 TRBJ2-7 TRBV6-5 TGTGCCAGCAGTAGACTAGCGGGAGGGCCCTACGAGCAGTACTTC CASSRLAGGPYEQYF
NA 14 TRBD1 TRBJ2-3 TRBV7-3 TGTGCCAGCAGCTGGGACAGCGGCACAGATACGCAGTATTTT CASSWDSGTDTQYF
few 20 TRBD2 TRBJ2-7 TRBV4-1 TGCGCCAGCAGCCAAGATCTTCTAGGACTAGCGGGAGCCTCTGGGGGGGGGCAGTACTTC CASSQDLLGLAGASGGGQYF
NA 15 NA TRBJ2-7 TRBV4-3 TGCGCCAGCAGCCAAGCCAGGGGGGTCTCCTACGAGCAGTACTTC CASSQARGVSYEQYF
once 12 NA TRBJ2-7 TRBV6-6 TGTGCCAGCAGTTACTCTGGGTGGGAGCAGTACTTC CASSYSGWEQYF
NA 15 NA TRBJ1-1 TRBV5-6 TGTGCCAGCAGCTTGGATCTTGGTTTGGGCACTGAAGCTTTCTTT CASSLDLGLGTEAFF
NA 12 NA TRBJ1-2 TRBV28 TGTGCCAGCACTACAGGGAACTATGGCTACACCTTC CASTTGNYGYTF
NA 15 TRBD2 TRBJ2-3 TRBV28 TGTGCCAGCAGTCCTATAGCGGGAGACCCAGATACGCAGTATTTT CASSPIAGDPDTQYF
NA 15 TRBD2 TRBJ2-1 TRBV4-2 TGTGCCAGCAGCCTTGGACTAGCGGGGACTAATGAGCAGTTCTTC CASSLGLAGTNEQFF
NA 14 NA TRBJ1-4 TRBV6-6 TGTGCCAGCAGTCTCGGGGGGGTACAGGAAAAACTGTTTTTT CASSLGGVQEKLFF
NA 14 TRBD2 TRBJ2-5 TRBV28 TGTGCCAGCAGCGGGGGGGCAGTCCAAGAGACCCAGTACTTC CASSGGAVQETQYF
NA 14 TRBD2 TRBJ2-3 TRBV5-1 TGCGCCAGCAGCCTCAGCGGGGGCACAGATACGCAGTATTTT CASSLSGGTDTQYF
NA 12 NA TRBJ1-3 TRBV7-9 TGTGCCAGCAGCTTAGCGGGAAACACCATATATTTT CASSLAGNTIYF
once 13 TRBD1 TRBJ1-2 TRBV7-3 TGTGCCAGCAGCCCGGGGACAGGGGGTGTGCACACCTTC CASSPGTGGVHTF
NA 14 NA TRBJ2-7 TRBV27 TGTGCCAGCAGCCGTAGGTTGGGCGTGCACGAGCAGTACTTC CASSRRLGVHEQYF
few 16 NA TRBJ1-4 TRBV7-3 TGTGCCAGCAGCTTAAGGGGGCCAGGGGCAGGGGAAAAACTGTTTTTT CASSLRGPGAGEKLFF
NA 13 TRBD2 TRBJ2-7 TRBV28 TGTGCCACATGTCGGGGGGGCTACGGCGAGCAGTACTTC CATCRGGYGEQYF
NA 16 NA TRBJ2-3 TRBV28 TGTGCCAGCAGTTCCCCCCAACCTGGGAGGACAGATACGCAGTATTTT CASSSPQPGRTDTQYF